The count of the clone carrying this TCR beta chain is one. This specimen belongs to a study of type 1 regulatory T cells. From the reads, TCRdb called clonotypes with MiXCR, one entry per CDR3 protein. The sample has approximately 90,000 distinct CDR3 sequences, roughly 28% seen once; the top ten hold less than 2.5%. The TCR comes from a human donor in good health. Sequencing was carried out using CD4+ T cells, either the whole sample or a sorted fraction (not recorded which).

CDR3 protein: CASSQGAGESTEAFF. CDR3 coding DNA: TGCGCCAGCAGCCAAGGCGCAGGGGAGTCGACTGAAGCTTTCTTT. The rearrangement links TRBV4-3 to TRBJ1-1; possible D gene TRBD1, 6 bases. The V and J ends lost 1 base and 5 bases respectively, with 14 bases between them. The CDR3 loop spans 15 amino acids. Germline V CDR1 and CDR2: LGHNA, YSLEER.